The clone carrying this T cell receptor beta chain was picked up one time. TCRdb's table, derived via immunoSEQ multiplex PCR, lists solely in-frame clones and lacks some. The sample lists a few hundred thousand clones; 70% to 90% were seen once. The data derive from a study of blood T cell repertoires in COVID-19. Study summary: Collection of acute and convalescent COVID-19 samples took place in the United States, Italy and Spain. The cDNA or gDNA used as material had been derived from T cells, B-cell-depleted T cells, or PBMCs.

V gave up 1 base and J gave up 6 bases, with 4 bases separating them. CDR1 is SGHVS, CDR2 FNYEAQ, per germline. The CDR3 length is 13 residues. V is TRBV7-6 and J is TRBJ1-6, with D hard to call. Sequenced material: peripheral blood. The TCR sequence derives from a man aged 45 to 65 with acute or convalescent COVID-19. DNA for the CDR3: TGTGCCAGCAGCTTAGACGGTAATTCACCCCTCCACTTT. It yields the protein CASSLDGNSPLHF.